A single T cell receptor (beta chain) is shown here with its context. Per the authors' pipeline: Using reference gene primer amplification, nucleated cell counts were estimated. Assay: immunoSEQ multiplex PCR; the TCRdb copy retains only in-frame clones and omits some. V, J and clone size derive from that table, while D and trimming were established from the DNA sequence. The repertoire holds roughly 150,000 clones, with roughly 88% as singletons. These data belong to a study of blood T cell repertoires in COVID-19. The wider study: COVID-19 samples, acute and convalescent, were from the United States, Italy and Spain. The cDNA or gDNA used as material had been derived from T cells, B-cell-depleted T cells, or PBMCs.

The CDR3 totals 14 residues. CDR1 ENHRY and CDR2 SYGVKD come from the germline V gene. The ends lost 6 bases at V and 7 bases at J; junction bases unmatched: 12. Sequenced input: peripheral blood. The sequence was collected from a woman between 45 and 60 years old with acute or convalescent COVID-19. J is TRBJ2-7 and V is TRBV10-3; TRBD1 agrees at 7 bases. The CDR3 region is CAIRQQGTREEQYF. The CDR3 DNA reads as TGTGCCATCAGACAACAGGGGACGAGGGAGGAGCAGTACTTC.